The next 15 T cell receptor beta chains were all read from a single sample in a study of blood T cell repertoires in COVID-19 (TCRdb year 2020). Receptor amplification or capture employed the immunoSEQ multiplex PCR assay. Held by TCRdb, this immuneACCESS table contains in-frame sequences only and omits some clones. Under half of the omission traces to an unresolved V gene where checked; the cause of the rest is unknown. The sample has approximately 190,000 clones on record, about 81% of them singletons. Clones ranked in the top ten supply roughly an eighth of the sample. The specimen was peripheral blood. Receptors were obtained from a man aged 25 to 45 with active or convalescent COVID-19.

V usage is TRBV10-2 and J usage is TRBJ2-1; D gene uncertain. V was shortened by 3 bases and J by 6 bases, with 12 bases between the two germline ends. This CDR3 is built from 14 residues. CDR1 and CDR2 (germline): WSHSY, SAAADI. The DNA for the CDR3 is TGCGCCAGCAGTGACCTAGGATTACGCAATGAGCAGTTCTTC. It specifies CASSDLGLRNEQFF.

In DNA, the CDR3 is TGTGCCAGAACCTATTCGGGACACAGCTACGAGCAGTACGTC. Translating gives CARTYSGHSYEQYV. This chain joins TRBV5-3 and TRBJ2-7; TRBD1 might be the D (6 bases). TRBV5-3 is classed as an ORF, of uncertain function. The germline V and J ends were trimmed by 6 bases and 3 bases, with 16 bases remaining between them. The CDR3 is 14 amino acids.

The rearrangement joins TRBV4-1 to TRBJ1-2, with 12 bases identical to TRBD1. This CDR3 spans 15 amino acids. In germline, CDR1 is MGHRA, CDR2 YSYEKL. The V gene end was trimmed by 3 bases and the J gene end by 4 bases; junction bases not matched to a gene: 3. CDR3 residues: CASSQGQGAGYGYTF. The CDR3 coding sequence is TGCGCCAGCAGCCAGGGACAGGGGGCAGGCTATGGCTACACCTTC.

The CDR3 loop is CASSLYPGLAGEETQYF. CDR3 DNA: TGTGCCAGCAGTTTATACCCGGGACTAGCGGGCGAAGAGACCCAGTACTTC. The rearrangement uses TRBV27 and TRBJ2-5; 12 nucleotides match TRBD2. V lost 1 base and J lost 3; bases outside the gene matches: 6. Germline CDR1 MNHEY, CDR2 SMNVEV (reference sequence). The CDR3 has 17 amino acids.

The CDR3 loop is CATSRDRTGGHPYGYTF. The CDR3 DNA sequence: TGTGCCACCAGCAGAGACCGGACGGGGGGGCATCCCTATGGCTACACCTTC. The rearrangement joins TRBV15 to TRBJ1-2; D perhaps matches TRBD1 (6 bases). This CDR3 is built from 17 residues. The germline V gene has CDR1 LNHNV and CDR2 YYDKDF (reference sequence). Trimming shortened V by 0 bases and J by 4 bases, and 18 bases separated the two germline ends.

The rearrangement joins TRBV14 to TRBJ1-3; the match to TRBD1 covers 7 bases. V gave up 2 bases and J gave up 4 bases; unmatched junction bases: 8. Germline lookup yields CDR1 SGHDN and CDR2 FVKESK. This CDR3 spans 16 amino acids. The CDR3: CASSQQGGSWGNTIYF. The CDR3 nucleotides are TGTGCCAGCAGCCAACAGGGGGGCTCCTGGGGAAACACCATATATTTT.

This chain joins TRBV28 and TRBJ2-2, with D tentatively TRBD1 (6 bases). CDR3 size: 12 residues. CDR1 MDHEN and CDR2 SYDVKM come from the germline V gene. Trimming shortened V by 8 bases and J by 4 bases, and 8 bases separated the two germline ends. DNA for the CDR3: TGTGCCAGCCCAGGGGTCACCGGGGAGCTGTTTTTT. It translates to CASPGVTGELFF.

The V gene is TRBV3-1 (or the pseudogene TRBV3-2), the J gene TRBJ2-4; D is possibly TRBD2 (6 bases). There are 16 residues in the CDR3. Germline V CDR1 and CDR2: LGHDT, YNNKEL (reference sequence). The V and J ends lost 2 bases and 2 bases respectively, with 13 bases between them. Here the CDR3 reads CASSQPGGATKNIQYF. In DNA form, the CDR3 reads TGTGCCAGCAGCCAACCGGGCGGGGCGACCAAAAACATTCAGTACTTC.

In regard to this clone: One end of the junction does not line up with germline, which may come from a read error. This sequence joins TRBV19 and TRBJ1-5, with a possible D match to TRBD1 (6 bases). CDR1 LNHDA and CDR2 SQIVND come from the germline V gene (reference sequence). This CDR3 spans 13 amino acids. The CDR3 protein is CASNIQGNQPQHF. The CDR3 region has the DNA TGTGCCAGTAATATACAGGGAAATCAGCCCCAGCATTTT.

The chain recombines TRBV30 with TRBJ1-2; maybe TRBD1 (5 bases). This CDR3 region has 15 residues. The V and J ends lost 1 base and 0 bases respectively, with 12 bases between them. Germline values: CDR1 GTSNPN, CDR2 SVGIG (reference sequence). The CDR3 spells CAWSAGGLANYGYTF. The CDR3 nucleotides read TGTGCCTGGAGTGCGGGGGGTCTAGCTAACTATGGCTACACCTTC.

This clone was seen just once. The chain carries TRBV9 and TRBJ1-1, with 7 bases aligning to TRBD1. V gave up 3 bases and J gave up 0 bases; unmatched junction bases: 8. There are 16 residues in the CDR3. Germline lookup yields CDR1 SGDLS and CDR2 YYNGEE. CDR3 sequence: CASSAHRGFMNTEAFF. CDR3 nucleotides: TGTGCCAGCAGCGCGCACAGGGGATTTATGAACACTGAAGCTTTCTTT.

The V call is TRBV6-5, the J call TRBJ2-7; the match to TRBD1 covers 12 bases. The CDR3 totals 15 residues. Unmatched junction bases numbered 3, after V lost 1 base and J lost 5 bases. Germline-derived CDR1 and CDR2 are MNHEY and SVGAGI. The DNA of the CDR3 is TGTGCCAGCAGTTACTGGGGACAGGGGGCCAACGAGCAGTACTTC. Its protein is CASSYWGQGANEQYF.

The rearrangement uses TRBV27 and TRBJ2-3, with 13 bases that match TRBD2. The germline V gene encodes CDR1 MNHEY and CDR2 SMNVEV (reference sequence). V shed 5 bases, J shed 5 bases, and the junction held 4 bases outside the gene matches. This CDR3 contains 15 residues. CDR3 DNA: TGTGCCAGCAGTAGGACTAGCGGGGGAGTAGATACGCAGTATTTT. This encodes CASSRTSGGVDTQYF.

The chain uses TRBV2 and TRBJ1-2, with no clear D. V was trimmed by 4 bases and J by 4 bases, leaving 13 bases between them. The V gene's germline CDR1 is SNHLY and CDR2 FYNNEI. The CDR3 contains 14 residues. DNA for the CDR3: TGTGCCAGCAGTGCCACTATCAGTGGCTATGGCTACACCTTC. Translation: CASSATISGYGYTF.

In this sample, this clone turned up once. V is TRBV5-6 and J is TRBJ2-7, with 9 bases aligning to TRBD2. Unmatched junction bases numbered 6, after V lost 7 bases and J lost 4 bases. The V gene's germline CDR1 is SGHDT and CDR2 YYEEEE. The CDR3 totals 13 residues. As DNA, the CDR3 is TGTGCCAGCGGTAAGACTAGCGGATACGAGCAGTACTTC. This encodes CASGKTSGYEQYF. Complete variable domain (other parts from reference TRBV5-6 and TRBJ2-7): DAGVTQSPTHLIKTRGQQVTLRCSPKSGHDTVSWYQQALGQGPQFIFQYYEEEERQRGNFPDRFSGHQFPNYSSELNVNALLLGDSALYLCASGKTSGYEQYFGPGTRLTVT.